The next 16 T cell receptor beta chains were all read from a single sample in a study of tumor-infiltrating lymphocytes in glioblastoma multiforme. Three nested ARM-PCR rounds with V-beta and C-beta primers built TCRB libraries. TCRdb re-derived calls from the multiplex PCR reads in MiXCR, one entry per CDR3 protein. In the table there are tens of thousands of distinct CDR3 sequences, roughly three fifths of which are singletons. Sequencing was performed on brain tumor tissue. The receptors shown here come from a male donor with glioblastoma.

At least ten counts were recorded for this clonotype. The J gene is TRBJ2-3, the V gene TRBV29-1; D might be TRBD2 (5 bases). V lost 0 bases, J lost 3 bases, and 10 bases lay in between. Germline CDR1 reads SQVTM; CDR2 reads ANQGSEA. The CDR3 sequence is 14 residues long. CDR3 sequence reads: CSVEDIWETDTQYF. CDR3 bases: TGCAGCGTTGAAGATATATGGGAGACAGATACGCAGTATTTT.

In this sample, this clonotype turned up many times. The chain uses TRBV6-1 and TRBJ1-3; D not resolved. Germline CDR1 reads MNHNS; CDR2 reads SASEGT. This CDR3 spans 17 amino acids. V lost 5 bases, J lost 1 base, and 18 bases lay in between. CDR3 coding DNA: TGTGCCAGCAGTCACCCGGGAATCGCTACTTCTGGAAACACCATATATTTT. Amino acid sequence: CASSHPGIATSGNTIYF.

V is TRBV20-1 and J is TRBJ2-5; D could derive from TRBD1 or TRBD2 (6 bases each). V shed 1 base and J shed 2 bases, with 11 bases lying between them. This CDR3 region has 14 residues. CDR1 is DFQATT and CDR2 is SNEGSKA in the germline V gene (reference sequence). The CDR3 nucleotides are TGCAGTGCTAGAGCGGGGGCTCCACAAGAGACCCAGTACTTC. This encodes CSARAGAPQETQYF.

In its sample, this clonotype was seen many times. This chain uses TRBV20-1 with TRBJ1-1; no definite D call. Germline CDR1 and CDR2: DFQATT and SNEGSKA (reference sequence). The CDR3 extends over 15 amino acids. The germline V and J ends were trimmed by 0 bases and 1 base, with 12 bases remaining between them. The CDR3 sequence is CSAREGGIKNTEAFF. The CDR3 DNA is TGCAGTGCTAGAGAGGGCGGGATTAAGAACACTGAAGCTTTCTTT.

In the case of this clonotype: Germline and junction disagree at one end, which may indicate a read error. The CDR3 loop is CVSCLRRENEKLFF. The CDR3 coding sequence is TGTGTCAGCTGCTTACGGCGAGAGAATGAAAAACTGTTTTTT. The rearrangement joins TRBV7-9 to TRBJ1-4; D is uncertain. The CDR3 totals 14 residues. Germline assignment: CDR1 SEHNR and CDR2 FQNEAQ (reference sequence).

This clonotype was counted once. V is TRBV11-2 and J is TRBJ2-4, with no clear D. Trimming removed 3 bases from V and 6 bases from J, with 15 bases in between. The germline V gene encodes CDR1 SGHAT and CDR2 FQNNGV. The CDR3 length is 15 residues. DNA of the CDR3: TGTGCCAGCAGCTTTTTTCCCGTTAGCCGAAACATTCAGTACTTC. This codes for CASSFFPVSRNIQYF.

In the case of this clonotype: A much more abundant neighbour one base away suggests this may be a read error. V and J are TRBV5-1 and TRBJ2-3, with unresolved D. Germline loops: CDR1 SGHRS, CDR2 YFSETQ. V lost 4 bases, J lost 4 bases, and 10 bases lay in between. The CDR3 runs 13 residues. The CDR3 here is CASSARQADTQYF. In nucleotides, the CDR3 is TGCGCCAGCAGCGCCAGACAAGCAGATACGCAGTATTTT.

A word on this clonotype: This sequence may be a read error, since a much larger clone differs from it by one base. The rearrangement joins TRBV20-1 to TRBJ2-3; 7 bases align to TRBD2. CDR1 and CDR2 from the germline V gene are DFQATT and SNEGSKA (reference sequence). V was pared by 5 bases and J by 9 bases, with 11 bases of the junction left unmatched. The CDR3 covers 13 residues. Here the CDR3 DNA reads TGCAGTGCTCGACGGGGGGTTTTAGAAACGCAGTATTTT. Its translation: CSARRGVLETQYF.

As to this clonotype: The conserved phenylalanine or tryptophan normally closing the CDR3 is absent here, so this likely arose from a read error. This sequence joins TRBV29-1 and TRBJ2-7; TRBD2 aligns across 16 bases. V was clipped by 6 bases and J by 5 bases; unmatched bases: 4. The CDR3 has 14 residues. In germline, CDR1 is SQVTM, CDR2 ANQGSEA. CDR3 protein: CSVGLAGGVDEQYL. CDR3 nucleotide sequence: TGCAGCGTGGGACTAGCGGGGGGGGTGGACGAGCAGTACCTC.

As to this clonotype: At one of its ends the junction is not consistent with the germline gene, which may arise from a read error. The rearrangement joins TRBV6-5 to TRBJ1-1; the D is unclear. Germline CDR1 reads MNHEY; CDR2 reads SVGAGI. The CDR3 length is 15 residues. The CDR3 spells CACRYSWSAGTEAFF. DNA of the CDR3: TGTGCCTGCAGATACTCGTGGTCGGCGGGGACTGAAGCTTTCTTT.

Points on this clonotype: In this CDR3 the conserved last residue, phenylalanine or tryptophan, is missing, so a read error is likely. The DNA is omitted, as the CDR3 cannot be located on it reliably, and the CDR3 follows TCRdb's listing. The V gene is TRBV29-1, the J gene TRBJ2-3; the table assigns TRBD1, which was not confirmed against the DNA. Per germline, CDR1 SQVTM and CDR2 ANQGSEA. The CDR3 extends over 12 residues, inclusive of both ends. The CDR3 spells CSVPKGRDTRYS.

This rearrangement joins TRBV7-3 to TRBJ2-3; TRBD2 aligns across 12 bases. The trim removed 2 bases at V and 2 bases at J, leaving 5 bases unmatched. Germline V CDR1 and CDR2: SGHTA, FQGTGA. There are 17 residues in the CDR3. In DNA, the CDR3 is TGTGCCAGCAGCTTAGCTCCTAGCGGGGGGGCCACAGATACGCAGTATTTT. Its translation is CASSLAPSGGATDTQYF. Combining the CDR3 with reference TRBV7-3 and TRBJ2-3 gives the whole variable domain GAGVSQTPSNKVTEKGKYVELRCDPISGHTALYWYRQSLGQGPEFLIYFQGTGAADDSGLPNDRFFAVRPEGSVSTLKIQRTERGDSAVYLCASSLAPSGGATDTQYFGPGTRLTVL.

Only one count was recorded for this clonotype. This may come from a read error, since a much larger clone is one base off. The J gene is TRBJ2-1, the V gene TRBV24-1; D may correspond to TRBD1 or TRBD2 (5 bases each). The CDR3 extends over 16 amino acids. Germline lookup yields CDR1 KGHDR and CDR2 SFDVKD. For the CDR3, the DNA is TGTGCCTCCAGTAGTGTGAGGGGCCCCCAGAGCCGTGAGCAGTTCTTC. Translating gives CASSSVRGPQSREQFF.

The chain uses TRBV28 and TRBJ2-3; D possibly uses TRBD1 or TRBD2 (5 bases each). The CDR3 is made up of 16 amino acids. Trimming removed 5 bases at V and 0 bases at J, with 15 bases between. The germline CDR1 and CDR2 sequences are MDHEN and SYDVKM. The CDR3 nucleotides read TGTGCCAGCAGTCGAAACCGGGGCCCTAGCACAGATACGCAGTATTTT. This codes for CASSRNRGPSTDTQYF. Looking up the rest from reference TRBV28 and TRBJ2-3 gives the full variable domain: DVKVTQSSRYLVKRTGEKVFLECVQDMDHENMFWYRQDPGLGLRLIYFSYDVKMKEKGDIPEGYSVSREKKERFSLILESASTNQTSMYLCASSRNRGPSTDTQYFGPGTRLTVL.

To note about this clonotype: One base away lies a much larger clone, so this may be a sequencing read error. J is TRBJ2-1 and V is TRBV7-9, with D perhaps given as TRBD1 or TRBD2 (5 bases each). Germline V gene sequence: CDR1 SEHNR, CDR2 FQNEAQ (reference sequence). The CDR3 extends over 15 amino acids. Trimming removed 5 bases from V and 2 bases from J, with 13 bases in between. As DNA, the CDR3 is TGTGCCAGCAGCCCAGTGGGGGTTACCTACAATGAGCAGTTCTTC. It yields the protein CASSPVGVTYNEQFF.

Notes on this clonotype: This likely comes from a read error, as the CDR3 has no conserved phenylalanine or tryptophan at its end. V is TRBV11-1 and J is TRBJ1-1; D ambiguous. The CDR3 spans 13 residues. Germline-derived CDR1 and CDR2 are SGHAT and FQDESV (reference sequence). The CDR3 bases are TGTGTAAGCAGCTTAGGCCTGAACACTGAAGCTTTCTCT. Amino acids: CVSSLGLNTEAFS.